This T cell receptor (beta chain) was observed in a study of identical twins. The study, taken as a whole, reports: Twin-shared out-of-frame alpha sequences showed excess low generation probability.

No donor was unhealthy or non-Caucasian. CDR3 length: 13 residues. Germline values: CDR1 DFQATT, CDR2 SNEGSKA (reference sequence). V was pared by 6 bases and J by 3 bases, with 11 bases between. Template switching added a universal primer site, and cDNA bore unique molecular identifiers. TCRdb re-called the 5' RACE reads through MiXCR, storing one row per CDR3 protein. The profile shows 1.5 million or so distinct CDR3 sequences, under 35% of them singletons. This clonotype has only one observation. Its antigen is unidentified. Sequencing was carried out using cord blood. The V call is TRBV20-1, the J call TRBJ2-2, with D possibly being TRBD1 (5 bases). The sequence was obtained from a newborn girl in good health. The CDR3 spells CSAKPGHTGELFF. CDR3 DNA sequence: TGCAGTGCGAAGCCAGGGCACACCGGGGAGCTGTTTTTT.